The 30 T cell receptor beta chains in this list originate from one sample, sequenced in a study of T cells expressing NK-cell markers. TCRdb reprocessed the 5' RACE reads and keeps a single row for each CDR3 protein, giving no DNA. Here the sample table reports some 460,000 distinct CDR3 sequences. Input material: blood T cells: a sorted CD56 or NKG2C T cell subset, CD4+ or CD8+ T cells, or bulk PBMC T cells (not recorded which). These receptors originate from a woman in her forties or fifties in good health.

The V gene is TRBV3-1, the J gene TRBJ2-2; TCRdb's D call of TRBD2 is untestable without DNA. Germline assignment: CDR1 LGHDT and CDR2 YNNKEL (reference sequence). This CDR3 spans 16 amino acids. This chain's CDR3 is CASSQERGLNTGELFF.

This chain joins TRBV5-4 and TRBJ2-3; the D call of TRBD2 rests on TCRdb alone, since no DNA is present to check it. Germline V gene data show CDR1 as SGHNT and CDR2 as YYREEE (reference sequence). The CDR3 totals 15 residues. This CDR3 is CASSPGTRNTDTQYF.

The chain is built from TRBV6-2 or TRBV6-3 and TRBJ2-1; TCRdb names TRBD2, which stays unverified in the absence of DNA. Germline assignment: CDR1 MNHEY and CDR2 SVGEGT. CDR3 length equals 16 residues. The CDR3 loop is CASSTGLAGGNNEQFF.

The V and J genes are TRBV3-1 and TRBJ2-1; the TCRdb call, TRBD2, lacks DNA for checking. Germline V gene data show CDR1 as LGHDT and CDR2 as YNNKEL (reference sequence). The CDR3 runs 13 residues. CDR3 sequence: CASSQGLAGSRVF.

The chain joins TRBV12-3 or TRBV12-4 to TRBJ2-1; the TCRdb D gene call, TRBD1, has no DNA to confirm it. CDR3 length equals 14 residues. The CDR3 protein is CASSYHRGVGEQFF.

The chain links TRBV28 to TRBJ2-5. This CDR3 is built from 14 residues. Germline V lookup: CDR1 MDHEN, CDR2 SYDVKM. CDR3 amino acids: CASSGGGHGETQYF.

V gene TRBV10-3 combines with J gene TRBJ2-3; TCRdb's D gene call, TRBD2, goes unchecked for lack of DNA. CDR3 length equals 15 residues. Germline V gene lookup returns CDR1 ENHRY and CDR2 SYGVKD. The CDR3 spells CAIRTSGRSPDTQYF.

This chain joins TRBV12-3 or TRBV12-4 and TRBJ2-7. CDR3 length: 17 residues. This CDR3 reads CASSLGGASGRAHEQYF.

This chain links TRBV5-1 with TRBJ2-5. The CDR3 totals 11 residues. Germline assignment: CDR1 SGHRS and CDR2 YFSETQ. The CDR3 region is CASSSAGTAYF.

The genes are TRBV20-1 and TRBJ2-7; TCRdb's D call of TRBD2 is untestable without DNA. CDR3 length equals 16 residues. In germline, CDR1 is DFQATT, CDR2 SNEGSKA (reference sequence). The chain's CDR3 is CSAPKNLAGISYEQYF.

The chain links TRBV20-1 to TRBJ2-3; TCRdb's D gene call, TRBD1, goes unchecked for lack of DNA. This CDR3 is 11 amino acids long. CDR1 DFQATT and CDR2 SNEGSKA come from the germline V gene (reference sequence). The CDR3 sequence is CSGGVTDTQYF.

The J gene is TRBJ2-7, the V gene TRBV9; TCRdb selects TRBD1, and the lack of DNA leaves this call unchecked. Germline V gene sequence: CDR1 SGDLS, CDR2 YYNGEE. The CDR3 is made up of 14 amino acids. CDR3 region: CASSEGRSSYEQYF.

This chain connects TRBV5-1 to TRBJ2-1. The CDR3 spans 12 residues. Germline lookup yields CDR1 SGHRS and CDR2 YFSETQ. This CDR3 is CASGLGSNEQFF. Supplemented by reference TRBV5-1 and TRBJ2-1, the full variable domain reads KAGVTQTPRYLIKTRGQQVTLSCSPISGHRSVSWYQQTPGQGLQFLFEYFSETQRNKGNFPGRFSGRQFSNSRSEMNVSTLELGDSALYLCASGLGSNEQFFGPGTRLTVL.

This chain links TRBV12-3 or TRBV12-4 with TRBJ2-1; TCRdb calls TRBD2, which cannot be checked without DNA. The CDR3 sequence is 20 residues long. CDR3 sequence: CASSTRPRGAGGRADNEQFF.

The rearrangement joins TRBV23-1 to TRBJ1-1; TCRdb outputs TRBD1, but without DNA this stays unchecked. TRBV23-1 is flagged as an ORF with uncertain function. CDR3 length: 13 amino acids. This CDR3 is CASGIGGNTEAFF.

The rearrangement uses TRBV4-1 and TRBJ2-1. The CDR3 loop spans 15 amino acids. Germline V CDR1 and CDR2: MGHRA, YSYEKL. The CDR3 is CASSQDSWASNEQFF.

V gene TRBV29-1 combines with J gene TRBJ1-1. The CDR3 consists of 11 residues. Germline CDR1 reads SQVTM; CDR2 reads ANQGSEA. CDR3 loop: CSVRGGSEAFF.

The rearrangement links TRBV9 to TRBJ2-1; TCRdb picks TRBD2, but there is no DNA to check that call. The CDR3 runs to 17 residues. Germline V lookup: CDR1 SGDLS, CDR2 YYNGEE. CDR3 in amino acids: CASSVYLAASSYNEQFF. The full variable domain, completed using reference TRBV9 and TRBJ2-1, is DSGVTQTPKHLITATGQRVTLRCSPRSGDLSVYWYQQSLDQGLQFLIQYYNGEERAKGNILERFSAQQFPDLHSELNLSSLELGDSALYFCASSVYLAASSYNEQFFGPGTRLTVL.

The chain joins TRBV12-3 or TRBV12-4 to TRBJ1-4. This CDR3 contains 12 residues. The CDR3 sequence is CASSFAAEKLFF.

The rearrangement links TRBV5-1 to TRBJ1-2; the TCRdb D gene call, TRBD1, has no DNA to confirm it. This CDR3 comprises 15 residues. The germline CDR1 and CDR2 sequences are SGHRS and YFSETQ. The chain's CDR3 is CASSLGQRPLLGYTF.

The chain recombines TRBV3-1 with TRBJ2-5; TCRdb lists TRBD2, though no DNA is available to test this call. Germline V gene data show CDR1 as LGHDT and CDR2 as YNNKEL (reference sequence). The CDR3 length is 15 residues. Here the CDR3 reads CASSATSGRQETQYF.

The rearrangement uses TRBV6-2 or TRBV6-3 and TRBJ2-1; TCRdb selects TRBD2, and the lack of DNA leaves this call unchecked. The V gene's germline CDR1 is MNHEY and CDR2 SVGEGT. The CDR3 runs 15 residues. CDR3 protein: CASIHRDSRMGEQFF.

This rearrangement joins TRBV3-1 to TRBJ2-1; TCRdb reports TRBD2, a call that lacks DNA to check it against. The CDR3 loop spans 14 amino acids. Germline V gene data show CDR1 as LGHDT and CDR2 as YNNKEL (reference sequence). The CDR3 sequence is CASRETSGRYEQFF.

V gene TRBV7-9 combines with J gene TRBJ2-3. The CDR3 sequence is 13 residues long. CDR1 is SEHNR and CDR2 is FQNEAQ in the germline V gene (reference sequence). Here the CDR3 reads CASSLVGVHTQYF.

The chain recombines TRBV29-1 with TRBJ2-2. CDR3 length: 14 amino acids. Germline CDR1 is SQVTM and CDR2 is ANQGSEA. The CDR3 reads CSVGQTRVTGELFF.

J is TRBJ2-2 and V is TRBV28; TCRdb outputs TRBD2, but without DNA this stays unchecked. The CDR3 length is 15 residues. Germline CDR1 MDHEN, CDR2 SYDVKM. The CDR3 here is CASSLLWTDTGELFF.

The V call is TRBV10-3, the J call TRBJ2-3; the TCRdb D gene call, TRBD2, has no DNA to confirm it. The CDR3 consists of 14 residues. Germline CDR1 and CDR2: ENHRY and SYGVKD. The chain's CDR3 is CAISQTAGGDTQYF.

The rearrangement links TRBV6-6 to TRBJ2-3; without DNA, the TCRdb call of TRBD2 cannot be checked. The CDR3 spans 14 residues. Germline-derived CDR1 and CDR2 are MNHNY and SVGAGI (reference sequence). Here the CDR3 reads CASSGSGSTDTQYF.

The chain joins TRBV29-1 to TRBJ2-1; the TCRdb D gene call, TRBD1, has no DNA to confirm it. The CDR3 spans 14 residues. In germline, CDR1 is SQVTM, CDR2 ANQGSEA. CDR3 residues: CSVGQGFSYNEQFF.

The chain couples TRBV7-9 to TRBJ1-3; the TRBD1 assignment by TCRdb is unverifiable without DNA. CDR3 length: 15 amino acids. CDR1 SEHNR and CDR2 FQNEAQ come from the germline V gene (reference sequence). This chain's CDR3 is CASSFQTGAGNTIYF.